This is a list of T cell receptor beta chains from one sample in a study of blood T cell repertoires in COVID-19. Method: immunoSEQ multiplex PCR; TCRdb's copy keeps in-frame clones and lacks some. The data contain about 160,000 clones, roughly nine tenths of them singletons. Sequencing was done on a sample of peripheral blood. Receptor source: a woman between 70 and 85 years old with acute or convalescent COVID-19. The CDR3 runs from the conserved cysteine through the conserved F or W. Some rows have no size entry. The others give once, few or many, or a class for an expanded clone.

j_call: TRBJ2-3
clone_size: .
v_call: TRBV24-1
cdr3_aa: CATMRTGLSTDTQYF

j_call: TRBJ2-5
clone_size: .
v_call: TRBV28
cdr3_aa: CASSQARETQYF

j_call: TRBJ2-5
clone_size: .
v_call: TRBV6-2/TRBV6-3
cdr3_aa: CASSLGLAGGRPYETQYF

j_call: TRBJ2-1
clone_size: .
v_call: TRBV7-9
cdr3_aa: CASSPHGGAGQGTHNEQFF

j_call: TRBJ1-1
clone_size: .
v_call: TRBV28
cdr3_aa: CASSLGARGEAFF

j_call: TRBJ2-7
clone_size: once
v_call: TRBV7-8
cdr3_aa: CASSSGGSISYEQYF

j_call: TRBJ1-2
clone_size: .
v_call: TRBV28
cdr3_aa: CASSTQQGATYGYTF

j_call: TRBJ2-2
clone_size: .
v_call: TRBV2
cdr3_aa: CASSPGLALATGELFF

j_call: TRBJ1-6
clone_size: .
v_call: TRBV19
cdr3_aa: CASSRGEGNSPLHF

j_call: TRBJ2-2
clone_size: .
v_call: TRBV10-3
cdr3_aa: CAIRGTGTGELFF

j_call: TRBJ2-1
clone_size: .
v_call: TRBV27
cdr3_aa: CASSPLIAGGYNEQFF

j_call: TRBJ2-5
clone_size: .
v_call: TRBV7-3
cdr3_aa: CASSLSVRETQYF

j_call: TRBJ1-4
clone_size: .
v_call: TRBV19
cdr3_aa: CASSTFRTGSQEKLFF

j_call: TRBJ1-2
clone_size: few
v_call: TRBV7-9
cdr3_aa: CASSHEGVGYTF

j_call: TRBJ1-2
clone_size: .
v_call: TRBV2
cdr3_aa: CASSVDRTGVYGYTF

j_call: TRBJ2-7
clone_size: .
v_call: TRBV3-1/TRBV3-2
cdr3_aa: CASSQDQREKSYEQYF

j_call: TRBJ1-6
clone_size: .
v_call: TRBV19
cdr3_aa: CASSMGREYNSPLHF

j_call: TRBJ1-5
clone_size: .
v_call: TRBV6-6
cdr3_aa: CASSRVPGAQPQHF

j_call: TRBJ2-1
clone_size: once
v_call: TRBV5-1
cdr3_aa: CASGRQGWDEQFF